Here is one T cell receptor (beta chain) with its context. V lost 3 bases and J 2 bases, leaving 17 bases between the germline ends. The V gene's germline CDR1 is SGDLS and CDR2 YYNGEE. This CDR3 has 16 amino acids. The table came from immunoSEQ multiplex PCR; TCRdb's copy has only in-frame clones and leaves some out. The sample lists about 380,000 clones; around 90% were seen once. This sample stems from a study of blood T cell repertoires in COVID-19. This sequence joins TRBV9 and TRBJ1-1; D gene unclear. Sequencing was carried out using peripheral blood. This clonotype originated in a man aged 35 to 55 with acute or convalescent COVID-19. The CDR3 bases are TGTGCCAGCAGCGCCGTATGGCAGTATGATAACACTGAAGCTTTCTTT. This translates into CASSAVWQYDNTEAFF.